This T cell receptor (beta chain) was obtained from a study of T-cell memory formation after mild COVID-19. V was shortened by 5 bases and J by 6 bases, with 19 bases between the two germline ends. From germline, CDR1 is SGHTA and CDR2 FQGTGA. CDR3 length: 16 amino acids. The authors produced TCR alpha and TCR beta cDNA libraries with sample barcodes and UMIs by 5'RACE using constant-segment primers. From the 5' RACE reads, TCRdb called clonotypes with MiXCR, one entry per CDR3 protein. The profile covers more than 150,000 distinct CDR3 sequences, with around 20% appearing a single time and roughly 3.9% taken by the ten largest.

The chain couples TRBV7-3 to TRBJ2-2; D is ambiguous. The source is a young man who had mild COVID-19 (a few samples of this study predate the infection). Cell type and time point are not known. Sequencing used PBMCs or a T cell subset sorted from them (not recorded which). This CDR3 is CASSPRLSAGPGELFF. The CDR3 DNA reads as TGTGCCAGCAGCCCAAGACTGTCAGCAGGTCCCGGGGAGCTGTTTTTT. Variable domain in full (rest from reference TRBV7-3 and TRBJ2-2): GAGVSQTPSNKVTEKGKYVELRCDPISGHTALYWYRQSLGQGPEFLIYFQGTGAADDSGLPNDRFFAVRPEGSVSTLKIQRTERGDSAVYLCASSPRLSAGPGELFFGEGSRLTVL.